A selection of T cell receptor beta chains follows, all from one sample in a study of blood T cell repertoires in COVID-19. Sequencing was performed with immunoSEQ multiplex PCR; in TCRdb, only in-frame clones are kept and a portion is missing. The sample has 250,000 or so clones, 89% seen once. Sequences were obtained from peripheral blood. These receptors were taken from a woman aged 40-49 years who had recovered from COVID-19. Both conserved end residues are part of each CDR3.

V	CDR3
TRBV7-9	CASSPTGPSNQPQHF
TRBV25-1	CASSDSGHRGRGTEAFF
TRBV7-9	CASSSGTSGSTGTDTQYF
TRBV5-4	CASSLGGQGELFF
TRBV6-5	CASTDRGRTEAFF
TRBV4-1	CASSQDLRKQGQYEQYF
TRBV3-1/TRBV3-2	CASRTQGYGYTF
TRBV19	CASSTVVNEKLFF
TRBV27	CASTGTGLTDTQYF
TRBV27	CASSQKGWQRNSPLHF
TRBV2	CASSAGRQSTDTQYF
TRBV19	CASSQINSPLHF
TRBV15	CATSRDYLTEAFF
TRBV10-3	CAITGDGAGNTIYF
TRBV6-5	CASSTTGTGVTQYF
TRBV27	CASSNTQGAQLSGANVLTF
TRBV7-2	CAELETYGGPEQFF
TRBV18	CASSPPGGTGEAFF
TRBV19	CASSMDRGQRQPQHF
TRBV4-3	CASSTPGQGIIEQFF
TRBV11-2	CASSLVGGAMRYEQYF
TRBV9	CASSSHYEVEQYF
TRBV4-1	CASSQERGQRWNTGELFF
TRBV3-1/TRBV3-2	CASSQGRTGVKQYF
TRBV2	CASSGGRTETQYF
TRBV15	CATSMDLGASGNTIYF
TRBV12-5	CASGLVVTNRVPRTEAFF
TRBV5-4	CASSLVGTPEAFF
TRBV28	CASSSSDGYEQYF
TRBV29-1	CSVKNQQETQYF
TRBV9	CASSVSAGDYSYNEQFF
TRBV7-2	CASSLGDTFTDTQYF
TRBV29-1	CSVEFGPTNTDTQYF
TRBV20-1	CSARAGVGYTF
TRBV4-3	CASSQFTGTGGTGELFF
TRBV15	CATSRGGLNTEAFF
TRBV6-5	CASRRAGYSNQPQHF
TRBV14	CASSQGLIAGGTDTQYF
TRBV7-9	CASSPGTSGAYNEQFF
TRBV13	CASTLSGRVRSYNEQFF